Listed below are T cell receptor beta chains from one sample, sequenced in a study of vaccination and CD4 T cells after COVID-19. From the PCR reads, TCRdb called clonotypes with MiXCR, one entry per CDR3 protein. The sample has roughly 12,000 distinct CDR3 sequences, under 80% seen once. Their antigen targets remain unknown. Sequenced: CD4+ T cells from blood, cultured in vitro. All receptors come from a human donor who had recovered from COVID-19. Both conserved end residues are part of each CDR3. D genes are given only for firm matches. Rows give clone size only sometimes, using once, few, many, or a class for an expanded clone.

V: TRBV15
D: TRBD2
size: -
J: TRBJ2-1
CDR3: CATSRSPFASGKNEQFF
DNA: TGTGCCACCAGCAGATCCCCCTTTGCTAGCGGGAAAAATGAGCAGTTCTTC

V: TRBV2
D: -
size: -
J: TRBJ1-2
CDR3: CASSEKTEYYGYTF
DNA: TGTGCCAGCAGTGAGAAGACGGAGTACTATGGCTACACCTTC

V: TRBV2
D: -
size: -
J: TRBJ1-1
CDR3: CASTVGEAGEAFF
DNA: TGTGCCAGCACTGTAGGGGAGGCTGGTGAAGCTTTCTTT

V: TRBV12-3/TRBV12-4
D: -
size: -
J: TRBJ1-1
CDR3: CASSFGGNTEAFF
DNA: TGTGCCAGCAGTTTCGGGGGGAACACTGAAGCTTTCTTT

V: TRBV27
D: TRBD2
size: -
J: TRBJ2-1
CDR3: CASRPPLAGANEQFF
DNA: TGTGCCAGCAGGCCCCCCCTAGCGGGAGCCAATGAGCAGTTCTTC

V: TRBV27
D: TRBD1
size: few
J: TRBJ1-2
CDR3: CASSGQGYGYTF
DNA: TGTGCCAGCAGCGGACAGGGCTATGGCTACACCTTC

V: TRBV7-3
D: TRBD2
size: -
J: TRBJ2-7
CDR3: CASSPLAGVYEQYF
DNA: TGTGCCAGCTCTCCCCTAGCGGGAGTCTACGAGCAGTACTTC

V: TRBV6-1
D: -
size: -
J: TRBJ1-5
CDR3: CASSGHFSNQPQHF
DNA: TGTGCCAGCAGCGGACACTTTAGCAATCAGCCCCAGCATTTT

V: TRBV20-1
D: -
size: -
J: TRBJ2-7
CDR3: CSASGAGGQRIEQYF
DNA: TGCAGTGCTAGCGGGGCTGGGGGCCAGCGCATCGAGCAGTACTTC

V: TRBV20-1
D: TRBD2
size: once
J: TRBJ2-3
CDR3: CSAALAGGVDTQYF
DNA: TGCAGTGCTGCACTAGCGGGAGGTGTTGATACGCAGTATTTT

V: TRBV24-1
D: TRBD1
size: -
J: TRBJ1-1
CDR3: CATSDPKQGATEAFF
DNA: TGTGCCACCAGTGACCCGAAGCAGGGGGCCACTGAAGCTTTCTTT

V: TRBV7-9
D: -
size: -
J: TRBJ2-5
CDR3: CASSYTGQYQETQYF
DNA: TGTGCCAGCAGCTACACAGGACAGTACCAAGAGACCCAGTACTTC

V: TRBV28
D: TRBD1
size: -
J: TRBJ1-3
CDR3: CASSLGTAGNTIYF
DNA: TGTGCCAGCAGTTTGGGGACAGCTGGAAACACCATATATTTT

V: TRBV5-1
D: TRBD1
size: -
J: TRBJ1-2
CDR3: CASSPTGNHGYTF
DNA: TGCGCCAGCAGCCCGACAGGGAATCATGGCTACACCTTC

V: TRBV6-1
D: TRBD2
size: -
J: TRBJ2-1
CDR3: CASRGLSGRARDEQFF
DNA: TGTGCCAGCAGGGGTTTAAGCGGGAGGGCCCGCGATGAGCAGTTCTTC

V: TRBV10-3
D: -
size: -
J: TRBJ2-7
CDR3: CAISELGDPYEQYF
DNA: TGTGCCATCAGTGAGTTAGGCGACCCCTACGAGCAGTACTTC

V: TRBV9
D: -
size: -
J: TRBJ2-3
CDR3: CASSSLLADTQYF
DNA: TGTGCCAGCAGCTCCTTGTTAGCAGATACGCAGTATTTT

V: TRBV20-1
D: -
size: -
J: TRBJ1-6
CDR3: CSAIRDRAGRGWNPSPLHF
DNA: TGCAGTGCTATCCGGGACCGGGCCGGGCGGGGATGGAACCCCTCACCCCTCCACTTT

V: TRBV2
D: -
size: few
J: TRBJ2-5
CDR3: CASSIVRRGGETQYF
DNA: TGTGCCAGCAGTATCGTCCGCAGGGGTGGAGAGACCCAGTACTTC

V: TRBV14
D: TRBD2
size: once
J: TRBJ2-1
CDR3: CASSLRLAIHEQFF
DNA: TGTGCCAGCAGCCTTAGACTAGCTATCCATGAGCAGTTCTTC

V: TRBV9
D: -
size: -
J: TRBJ2-1
CDR3: CASSVDARTEQFF
DNA: TGTGCCAGCAGCGTAGATGCCCGCACGGAGCAGTTCTTC

V: TRBV20-1
D: -
size: -
J: TRBJ1-2
CDR3: CSAATGSDYGYTF
DNA: TGCAGTGCGGCAACAGGGAGTGACTATGGCTACACCTTC